This TCR beta chain was identified in a study of blood T cell repertoires in COVID-19 (dated by TCRdb to 2018 to 2020). The study in broad terms: The collaborator samples originated in the United States, Italy and Spain and spanned the acute and convalescent phases of COVID-19. The material from the prospective study consisted of cDNA or gDNA derived from T cells, B-cell-depleted T cells, or PBMCs. Subjects who had been exposed to COVID-19, were actively infected with it, or had recovered from it provided the deeply sampled blood TCRbeta repertoires that made up the dataset. The repertoires were released in a freely available public database intended as a resource for research on the immune response to SARS-CoV-2. The samples were drawn from the first 160 participants of the ongoing ImmuneRACE study and from some 1,300 subjects provided by 6 global collaborators. A de-identified subject ID, COVID-19 status, age in years and sex were almost always included in the sample metadata. Where available, HLA class I and class II types were taken from metadata supplied by the sample provider and were not determined by assay-based typing.

Study-wide conclusions, independent of this receptor: The quantity of clinical and demographic metadata differed by source and by participant and was supplied without curation.

Concerning this clone itself: No cognate antigen has been identified for it. Per-base quality was not reported, and no clone a single base away is much larger than it.

In the prospective study, participants were about 18 to 90 years old, resided in approximately 25 geographic areas of the United States, and were enrolled through a virtual design. To assign participants to cohorts, the prospective study relied on clinical history that participants themselves reported in a screening survey and a study questionnaire. Recovered participants in ImmuneRACE Cohort 3 were defined as having two consecutive negative NP/OP PCR tests, clearance from a healthcare professional, or resolution of symptoms. Each participant in the prospective study had whole blood, serum and a nasopharyngeal or oropharyngeal swab collected by mobile phlebotomists. Additional blood draws and questionnaires over an approximately 2-month period could optionally be provided by prospective study participants. Before DNA extraction, blood samples from the prospective study were shipped at room temperature or frozen.

TCRbeta CDR3 regions were amplified from genomic DNA by means of the immunoSEQ Assay, a bias-controlled multiplex PCR. Per the original workflow: Within the assay, amplification of reference gene primers was used to estimate how many nucleated cells each sample contained. To quantify the absolute abundance of each unique TCRbeta CDR3 rearrangement, sequence reads were collapsed and filtered. Productive Simpson clonality was computed per sample as the square root of Simpson's diversity index over productive rearrangements. What TCRdb holds here is the immuneACCESS table cut down to in-frame rearrangements. Part of the clones is not present; checked against another copy, under half of the missing clones reflect an unresolved V gene, and the others are unexplained. That table is the source of V, J and clone size, and D and trimming were worked out from the DNA. For this sample the table gives around 200,000 clones, of which approximately 90% were detected only once. Roughly 2.7% of the sample is held by the ten biggest clonotypes.

The TCR was taken from a woman younger than 45 who had recovered from COVID-19. Sequenced sample: PBMCs or T cells enriched from blood (not recorded which).

For the CDR3, the sequence is CASSTTGGVPGYTF. The sequenced DNA: TGTGCCAGTAGCACGACAGGGGGGGTTCCGGGCTACACCTTC. Recombination joined TRBV19 with TRBJ1-2, with 9 middle bases fitting TRBD1. Per the germline V gene (reference sequence), LNHDA is the CDR1 and SQIVND is the CDR2. For this chain, trimming is 6 bases at the V end and 8 bases at the J end, and the number of junction bases without a gene match is 10. CDR3 length: 14 amino acids, cysteine to phenylalanine. CDR3 DNA only is kept here, 42 bases in frame from base 1.